The text below deals with one T cell receptor beta chain. Its cognate antigen is unknown. The primer mix had 60 Vbeta and 13 Jbeta primers. Assay: immunoSEQ multiplex PCR; the TCRdb copy retains only in-frame clones and omits some. The repertoire holds 150,000 to 200,000 clones, with about four fifths as singletons. These data are taken from a study of cytomegalovirus exposure and HLA in healthy donors. General observations from the study: Serostatus for CMV was the only available immune exposure information.

Sequencing was performed on PBMCs. The TCR was taken from a woman between 18 and 30 years old in good health and CMV-seronegative.

CDR3 protein: CSVAGALADTEAFF. For the CDR3, the DNA is TGCAGCGTTGCTGGGGCCCTCGCGGACACTGAAGCTTTCTTT. The V gene is TRBV29-1, the J gene TRBJ1-1, with a possible D match to TRBD1 (5 bases). CDR3 length equals 14 residues. Trimming removed 4 bases from V and 3 bases from J, with 15 bases in between. The V gene's germline CDR1 is SQVTM and CDR2 ANQGSEA.